This entry is about one T cell receptor (beta chain). These data come from a study of Ad26.COV2.S vaccination and SARS-CoV-2 variants. The treatment was: approximately 18 received Ad26.COV2.S at low or high dose, single or two shots; roughly five received placebo; per-sample allocation not given. At day 63 after the first vaccine or placebo injection, samples were drawn. This CDR3 has 16 amino acids. Trimming removed 3 bases from V and 0 bases from J, with 9 bases in between. The V gene's germline CDR1 is LNHDA and CDR2 SQIVND (reference sequence). TCRdb's copy holds only in-frame clones and misses some; the assay was immunoSEQ multiplex PCR. The top ten hold just under 5% of the sample, which has hundreds of thousands of clones, around 88% seen once.

This specimen consisted of peripheral blood, obtained in a trial of Ad26.COV2.S vaccine versus placebo. The receptor was derived from a person aged 18-65 years who received the Ad26.COV2.S COVID-19 vaccine or a placebo. The rearrangement links TRBV19 to TRBJ2-6; D might be TRBD2 (5 bases). CDR3 residues: CASSMSGYSGANVLTF. CDR3 bases: TGTGCCAGTAGTATGAGCGGTTACTCTGGGGCCAACGTCCTGACTTTC.